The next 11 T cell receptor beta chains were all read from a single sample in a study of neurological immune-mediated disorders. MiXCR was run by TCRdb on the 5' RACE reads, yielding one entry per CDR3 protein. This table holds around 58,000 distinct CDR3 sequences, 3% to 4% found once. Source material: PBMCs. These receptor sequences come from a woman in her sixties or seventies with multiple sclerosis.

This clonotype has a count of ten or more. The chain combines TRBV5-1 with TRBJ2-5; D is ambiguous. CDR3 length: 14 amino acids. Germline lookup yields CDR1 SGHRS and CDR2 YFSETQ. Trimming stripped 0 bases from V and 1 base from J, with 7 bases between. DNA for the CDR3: TGCGCCAGCAGCTTGGTAGGGCCCCAAGAGACCCAGTACTTC. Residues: CASSLVGPQETQYF.

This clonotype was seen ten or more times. CDR3 sequence reads: CASSLAQGLYGYTF. The CDR3 DNA follows: TGCGCCAGCAGCTTGGCGCAGGGCCTCTATGGCTACACCTTC. The genes are TRBV5-1 and TRBJ1-2; D perhaps matches TRBD1 (5 bases). CDR3 length equals 14 residues. The germline V and J ends were trimmed by 0 bases and 4 bases, with 10 bases remaining between them. From germline, CDR1 is SGHRS and CDR2 YFSETQ.

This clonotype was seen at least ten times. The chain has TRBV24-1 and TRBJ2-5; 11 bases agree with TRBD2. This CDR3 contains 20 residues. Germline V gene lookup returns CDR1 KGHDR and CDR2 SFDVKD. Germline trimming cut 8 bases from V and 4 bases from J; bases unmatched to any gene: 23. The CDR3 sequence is CATTPRHTSGSKSRRETQYF. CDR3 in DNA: TGTGCCACCACGCCGAGACATACTAGCGGGAGTAAGAGTAGGCGAGAGACCCAGTACTTC.

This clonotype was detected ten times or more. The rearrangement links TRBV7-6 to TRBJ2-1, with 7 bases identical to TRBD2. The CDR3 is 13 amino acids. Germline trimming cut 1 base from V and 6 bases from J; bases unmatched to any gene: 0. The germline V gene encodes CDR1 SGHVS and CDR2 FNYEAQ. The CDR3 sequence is CASSLGEGNEQFF. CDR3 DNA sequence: TGTGCCAGCAGCTTAGGGGAGGGCAATGAGCAGTTCTTC.

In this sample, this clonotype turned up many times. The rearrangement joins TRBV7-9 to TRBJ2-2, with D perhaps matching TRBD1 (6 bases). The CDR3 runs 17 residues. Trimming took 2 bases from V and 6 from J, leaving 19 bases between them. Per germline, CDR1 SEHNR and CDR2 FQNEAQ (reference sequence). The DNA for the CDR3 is TGTGCCAGCAGCTTATATCTGAGGACAGCGCTTCCCGGGGAGCTGTTTTTT. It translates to CASSLYLRTALPGELFF.

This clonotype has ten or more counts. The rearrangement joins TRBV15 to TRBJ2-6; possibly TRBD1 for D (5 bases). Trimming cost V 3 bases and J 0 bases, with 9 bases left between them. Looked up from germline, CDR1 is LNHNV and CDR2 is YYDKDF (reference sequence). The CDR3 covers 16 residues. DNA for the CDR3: TGTGCCACCAGCAGGACAGCCAGCTCTGGGGCCAACGTCCTGACTTTC. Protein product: CATSRTASSGANVLTF.

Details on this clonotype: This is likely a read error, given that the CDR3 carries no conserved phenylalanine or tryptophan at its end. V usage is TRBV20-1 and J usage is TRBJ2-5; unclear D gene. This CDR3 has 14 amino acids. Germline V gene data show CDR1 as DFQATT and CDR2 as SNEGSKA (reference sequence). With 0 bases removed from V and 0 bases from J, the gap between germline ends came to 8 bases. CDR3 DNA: TGCAGTGCTAGAGACCCTAGGGACCAAGAGACCCAGTACAAC. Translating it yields CSARDPRDQETQYN.

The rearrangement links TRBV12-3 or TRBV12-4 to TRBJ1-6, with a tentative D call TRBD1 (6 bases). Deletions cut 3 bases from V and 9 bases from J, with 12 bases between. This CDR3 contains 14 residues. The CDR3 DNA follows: TGTGCCAGCAGTTTCAGGGGAGGAATTTCACCCCTCCACTTT. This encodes CASSFRGGISPLHF.

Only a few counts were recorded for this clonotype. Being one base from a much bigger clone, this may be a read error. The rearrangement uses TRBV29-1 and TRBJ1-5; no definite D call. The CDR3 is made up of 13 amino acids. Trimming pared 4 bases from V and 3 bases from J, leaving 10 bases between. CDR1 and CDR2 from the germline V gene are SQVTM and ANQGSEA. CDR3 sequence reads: CSVGGGHNQPQHF. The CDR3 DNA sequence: TGCAGCGTTGGAGGAGGTCACAATCAGCCCCAGCATTTT. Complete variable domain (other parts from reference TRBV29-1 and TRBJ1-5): SAVISQKPSRDICQRGTSLTIQCQVDSQVTMMFWYRQQPGQSLTLIATANQGSEATYESGFVIDKFPISRPNLTFSTLTVSNMSPEDSSIYLCSVGGGHNQPQHFGDGTRLSIL.

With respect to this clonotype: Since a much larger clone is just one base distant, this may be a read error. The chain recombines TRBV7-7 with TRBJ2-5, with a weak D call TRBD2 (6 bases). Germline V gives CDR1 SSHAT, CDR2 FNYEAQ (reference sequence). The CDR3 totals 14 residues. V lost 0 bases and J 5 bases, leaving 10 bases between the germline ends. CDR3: CASSLAGDLETQYF. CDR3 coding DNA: TGTGCCAGCAGCTTAGCGGGGGACTTGGAGACCCAGTACTTC.

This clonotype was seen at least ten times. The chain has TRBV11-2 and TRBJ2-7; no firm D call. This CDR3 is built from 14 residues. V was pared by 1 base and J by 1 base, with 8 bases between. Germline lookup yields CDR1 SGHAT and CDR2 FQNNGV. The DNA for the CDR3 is TGTGCCAGCAGCTTAGCGGCATCGTCCTACGAGCAGTACTTC. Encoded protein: CASSLAASSYEQYF.